This T cell receptor beta chain derives from a study of CD8 T cells in ankylosing spondylitis. Findings of the study overall: Past research had described some motif variants in reactive arthritis synovial fluid and blood. For ankylosing spondylitis blood, a TCR beta motif of fewer than 10 highly homologous variants appeared characteristic. Those disease-linked clones were CD8+; they were also relatively rare in peripheral blood.

This CDR3 is 15 amino acids long. Germline V gene sequence: CDR1 SEHNR, CDR2 FQNEAQ (reference sequence). J lost 7 bases, V lost 2 bases, and 4 bases had no gene match. TCRdb re-called the 5' RACE reads with MiXCR, one entry per CDR3 protein. The data contain about 240,000 distinct CDR3 sequences, approximately 9% of them singletons. Ten or more counts support this clonotype. No antigen is known for it. This TCR was recovered from a male donor with ankylosing spondylitis or in good health (not recorded which). Sequences were obtained from blood, either unsorted or a sorted T cell fraction (not recorded which). The rearrangement uses TRBV7-9 and TRBJ2-1, with 11 bases identical to TRBD1. The chain's CDR3 is CASSLLGQGGNEQFF. The DNA for the CDR3 is TGTGCCAGCAGCTTATTGGGACAGGGGGGGAATGAGCAGTTCTTC.